This TCR beta chain was identified during a study of siplizumab effects on memory and regulatory T cells. Regarding the study as a whole: Greater diversity than memory cells seemed evident in naive T cells, which also appeared to be major alloresponse contributors.

In regard to this clone: Antigen unknown.

Method: immunoSEQ multiplex PCR; TCRdb's copy keeps in-frame clones and lacks some. The sample includes 70,000 to 90,000 clones, 93% of them seen just once. Germline values: CDR1 KGHSH, CDR2 LQKENI. This CDR3 has 13 residues. The V gene lost 0 bases and the J gene lost 6 bases, with 8 bases spanning the gap. The chain joins TRBV18 to TRBJ1-2; the D is unclear. The receptor's source is a human donor in good health. Material: CD8+ T cells sorted from blood. The CDR3 spells CASSPPLTDGYTF. CDR3 in DNA: TGTGCCAGCTCACCACCACTAACAGATGGCTACACCTTC.